Each of the 6 T cell receptor beta chains below was sequenced from the same sample in a study of cytomegalovirus exposure and HLA in healthy donors. Clones were sequenced by immunoSEQ multiplex PCR, and TCRdb holds only the in-frame ones, with some missing. The sample has 100,000 to 150,000 clones; just under 90% are singletons. The source material was PBMCs. All receptors derive from a man between 25 and 39 years old in good health and CMV-seronegative.

The CDR3 DNA reads as TGTGCCAGCAGCTTAGGGGGGGGGTATCAGCCCCAGCATTTT. Protein: CASSLGGGYQPQHF. The J gene is TRBJ1-5, the V gene TRBV11-2; maybe TRBD1 (5 bases). V was clipped by 1 base and J by 5 bases, with 9 bases between them. The CDR3 is 14 residues long. Per the germline V gene, CDR1 is SGHAT and CDR2 is FQNNGV.

This clone showed up just a few times. The chain couples TRBV7-8 to TRBJ2-3; D is possibly TRBD2 (6 bases). CDR1 is SGHVS and CDR2 is FQNEAQ in the germline V gene. V was shortened by 3 bases and J by 1 base, with 14 bases between the two germline ends. CDR3 length: 16 amino acids. Written as DNA, the CDR3 is TGTGCCAGCAGCTTCCCGGGACTTGGTGGCACAGATACGCAGTATTTT. Protein: CASSFPGLGGTDTQYF.

The CDR3 loop reads CASSLGTGFNEQYF. The CDR3, as DNA: TGTGCCAGCAGCCTCGGGACAGGGTTCAACGAGCAGTACTTC. The chain couples TRBV11-2 to TRBJ2-7, with TRBD1 matching 9 bases. CDR1 SGHAT and CDR2 FQNNGV come from the germline V gene. Unmatched junction bases numbered 7, after V lost 5 bases and J lost 5 bases. The CDR3 length is 14 residues.

The chain is built from TRBV11-2 and TRBJ1-5; 8 positions match TRBD1. This CDR3 spans 14 amino acids. V trimming: 4 bases; J trimming: 7 bases; junction bases outside the gene matches: 6. Germline V CDR1 and CDR2: SGHAT, FQNNGV. CDR3 sequence: CASSYGQGGQPQHF. As DNA, the CDR3 is TGTGCCAGCAGCTACGGACAGGGAGGCCAGCCCCAGCATTTT.

This chain uses TRBV7-6 with TRBJ2-1, with 9 bases matching TRBD2. The CDR3 extends over 15 amino acids. V lost 0 bases and J lost 7; bases outside the gene matches: 4. Germline V gives CDR1 SGHVS, CDR2 FNYEAQ. The DNA of the CDR3 is TGTGCCAGCAGCTTAGCTAGCGGGGGTGTTAATGAGCAGTTCTTC. Protein: CASSLASGGVNEQFF.

This chain links TRBV6-4 with TRBJ2-7; 9 bases are shared with TRBD1. Germline CDR1 and CDR2: MRHNA and SNTAGT. The V and J ends lost 6 bases and 0 bases, in that order; junction bases with no gene match: 6. The CDR3 is 15 amino acids. The DNA of the CDR3 is TGTGCCAGCAGCATCGGACAGGGGCCCTCCTACGAGCAGTACTTC. It translates to CASSIGQGPSYEQYF.